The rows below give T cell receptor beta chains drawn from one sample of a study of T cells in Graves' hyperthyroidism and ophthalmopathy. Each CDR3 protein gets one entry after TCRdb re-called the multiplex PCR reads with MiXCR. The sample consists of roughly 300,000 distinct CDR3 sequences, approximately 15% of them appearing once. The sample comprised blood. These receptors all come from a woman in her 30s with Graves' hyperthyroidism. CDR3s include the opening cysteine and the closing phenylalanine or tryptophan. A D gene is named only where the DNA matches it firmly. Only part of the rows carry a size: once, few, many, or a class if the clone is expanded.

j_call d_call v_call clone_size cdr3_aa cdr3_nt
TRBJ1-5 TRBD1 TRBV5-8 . CASSLRDRPLQHF TGTGCCAGCAGCTTGAGGGACAGGCCCCTCCAGCATTTT
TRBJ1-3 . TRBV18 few CASSPSQGDSGNTIYF TGTGCCAGCTCACCAAGTCAAGGAGACTCTGGAAACACCATATATTTT
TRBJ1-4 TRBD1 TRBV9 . CASSAGDRGREKLFF TGTGCCAGCAGCGCAGGAGACAGGGGACGGGAAAAACTGTTTTTT
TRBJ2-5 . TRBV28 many CASSLIGREETQYF TGTGCCAGCAGTTTAATAGGGCGGGAAGAGACCCAGTACTTC
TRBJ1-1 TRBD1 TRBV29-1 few CSAPGQGASEAFF TGCAGCGCTCCGGGACAGGGGGCCTCTGAAGCTTTCTTT
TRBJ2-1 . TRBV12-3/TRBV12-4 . CASRQLSKNHNEQFF TGTGCCAGCCGGCAGTTGTCGAAGAACCACAATGAGCAGTTCTTC
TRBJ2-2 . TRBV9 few CTSSISGTSNTGELFF TGTACCAGCAGCATTAGCGGAACCTCGAACACCGGGGAGCTGTTTTTT
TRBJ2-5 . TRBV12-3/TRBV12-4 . CASKGDQETQYF TGTGCCAGCAAGGGAGACCAAGAGACCCAGTACTTC
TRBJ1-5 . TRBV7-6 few CASSLGWPNQPQHF TGTGCCAGCAGCTTAGGGTGGCCCAATCAGCCCCAGCATTTT
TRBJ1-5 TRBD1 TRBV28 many CASSFRGGRGNQPQHF TGTGCCAGCAGTTTCAGGGGGGGCCGGGGCAATCAGCCCCAGCATTTT
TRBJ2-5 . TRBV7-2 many CASSSQAETQYF TGTGCCAGCAGTTCTCAGGCCGAGACCCAGTACTTC
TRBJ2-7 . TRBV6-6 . CASSYGVEDYEQYF TGTGCCAGCAGTTACGGCGTAGAGGACTACGAGCAGTACTTC
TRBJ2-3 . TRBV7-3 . CASSLTQSRDAEGTDTQYF TGTGCCAGCAGCCTAACCCAGTCCCGGGACGCCGAAGGAACAGATACGCAGTATTTT
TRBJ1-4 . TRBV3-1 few CASSRVTGLEKLFF TGTGCCAGCAGCCGGGTAACGGGACTTGAAAAACTGTTTTTT
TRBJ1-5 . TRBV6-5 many CASSYGPLNQPQHF TGTGCCAGCAGTTACGGACCCCTCAATCAGCCCCAGCATTTT
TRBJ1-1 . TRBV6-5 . CASSYSNVAFF TGTGCCAGCAGTTACTCGAACGTAGCTTTCTTT
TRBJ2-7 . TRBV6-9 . CASSYTSFDEQYF TGTGCCAGCAGTTACACTTCCTTCGACGAGCAGTACTTC
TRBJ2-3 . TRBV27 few CASSLGDPLTDTQYF TGTGCCAGCAGTTTAGGGGACCCACTGACAGATACGCAGTATTTT
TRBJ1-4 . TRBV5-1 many CASRDGNEKLFF TGCGCCAGCAGGGACGGAAATGAAAAACTGTTTTTT
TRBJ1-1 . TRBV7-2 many CASSVYQNTEAFF TGTGCCAGCAGCGTATACCAGAACACTGAAGCTTTCTTT
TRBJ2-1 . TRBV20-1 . CSANPRRLGGYNEQFF TGCAGTGCTAATCCGAGGCGGCTGGGGGGTTACAATGAGCAGTTCTTC
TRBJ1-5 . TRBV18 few CASSLSYGNQPQHF TGTGCCAGCTCACTGAGCTATGGCAATCAGCCCCAGCATTTT
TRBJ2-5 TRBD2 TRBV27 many CASRGLAGDGETQYF TGTGCCAGCAGGGGGCTAGCGGGAGATGGGGAGACCCAGTACTTC
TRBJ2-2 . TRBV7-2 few CASSPSLNTGELFF TGTGCCAGCAGCCCCAGTTTGAACACCGGGGAGCTGTTTTTT
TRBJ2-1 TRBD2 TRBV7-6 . CASSFRTRDNEQFF TGTGCCAGCAGCTTCCGGACTAGGGACAATGAGCAGTTCTTC
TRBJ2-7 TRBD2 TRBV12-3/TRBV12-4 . CASSLAWGGLTYEQYF TGTGCCAGCAGTTTAGCGTGGGGAGGGCTCACCTACGAGCAGTACTTC
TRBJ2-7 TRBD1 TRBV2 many CASRLMKGQSGGQYF TGTGCCAGCAGACTAATGAAGGGACAGTCCGGCGGGCAGTACTTC
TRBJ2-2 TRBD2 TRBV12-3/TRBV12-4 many CASSSAGGGELFF TGTGCCAGCAGTTCTGCGGGAGGTGGGGAGCTGTTTTTT
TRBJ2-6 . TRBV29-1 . CSIRNTSGANVLTF TGCAGCATAAGGAACACCTCTGGGGCCAACGTCCTGACTTTC
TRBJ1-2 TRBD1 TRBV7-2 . CASSSNTGQGVYGYTF TGTGCCAGCAGCTCCAACACGGGACAGGGAGTCTATGGCTACACCTTC
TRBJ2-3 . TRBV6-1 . CASSTGRSDTQYF TGTGCCAGCTCTACAGGGAGGTCAGATACGCAGTATTTT
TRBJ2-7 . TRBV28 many CASSAPRFPYEQYF TGTGCCAGCAGTGCACCACGGTTCCCCTACGAGCAGTACTTC
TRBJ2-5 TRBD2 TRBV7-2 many CASSLPGGGETQYF TGTGCCAGCAGCCTTCCGGGGGGGGGGGAGACCCAGTACTTC
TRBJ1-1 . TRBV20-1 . CSAKLGRPEAFF TGCAGTGCTAAACTAGGGCGACCTGAAGCTTTCTTT
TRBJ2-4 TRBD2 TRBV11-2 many CASSKGLAELAKNIQYF TGTGCCAGCAGCAAAGGACTAGCGGAACTAGCCAAAAACATTCAGTACTTC
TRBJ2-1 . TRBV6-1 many CASSEWPLGQFF TGTGCCAGCAGTGAGTGGCCCCTCGGGCAGTTCTTC
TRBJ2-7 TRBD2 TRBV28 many CASSPPRGGSGLYEQYF TGTGCCAGCAGTCCTCCCCGGGGGGGGAGCGGGCTTTACGAGCAGTACTTC
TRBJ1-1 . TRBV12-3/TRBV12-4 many CASGRQLVDTEAFF TGTGCCAGCGGTAGACAGCTCGTTGACACTGAAGCTTTCTTT
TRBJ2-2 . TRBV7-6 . CASSRGTDTGELFF TGTGCCAGCAGCCGTGGGACTGACACCGGGGAGCTGTTTTTT
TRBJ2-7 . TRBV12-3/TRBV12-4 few CASSLGTSGGSSYEQYF TGTGCCAGCAGTTTAGGAACGAGCGGAGGGAGTTCCTACGAGCAGTACTTC
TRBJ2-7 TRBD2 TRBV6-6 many CASSYSTGGLSSSYEQYF TGTGCCAGCAGTTACTCGACGGGGGGACTATCAAGCTCCTACGAGCAGTACTTC
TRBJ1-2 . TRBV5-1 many CASSLGQQSNYGYTF TGCGCCAGCAGCTTGGGACAGCAGTCTAACTATGGCTACACCTTC
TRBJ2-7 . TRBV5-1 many CASSSAGPGEQYF TGCGCCAGCAGCTCCGCGGGCCCGGGGGAGCAGTACTTC
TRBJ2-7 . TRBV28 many CASSPGGTHEQYF TGTGCCAGCAGTCCCGGGGGAACGCACGAGCAGTACTTC
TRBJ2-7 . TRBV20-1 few CSATPEGERYEQYF TGCAGTGCCACACCGGAGGGGGAACGGTACGAGCAGTACTTC
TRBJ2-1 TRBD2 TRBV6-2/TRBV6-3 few CASRRGSGEQFF TGTGCCAGCCGGCGGGGGTCAGGAGAGCAGTTCTTC
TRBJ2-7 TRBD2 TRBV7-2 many CASSLQLADYEQYF TGTGCCAGCAGCTTACAGCTAGCGGACTACGAGCAGTACTTC
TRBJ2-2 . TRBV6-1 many CASSTNTGELFF TGTGCCAGCAGCACCAACACCGGGGAGCTGTTTTTT
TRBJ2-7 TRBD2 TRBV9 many CASSQTGTSGIGEQYF TGTGCCAGCAGCCAGACCGGGACTAGCGGGATCGGAGAGCAGTACTTC
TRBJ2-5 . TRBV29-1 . CSATGTSFLPLRTQYF TGCAGCGCGACCGGGACTTCATTTCTGCCTTTGAGGACCCAGTACTTC
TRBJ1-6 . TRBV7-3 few CASSLDGLAGSPLHF TGTGCCAGCAGCTTAGATGGACTAGCAGGATCCCCCCTCCACTTT
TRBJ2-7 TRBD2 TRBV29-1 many CSPAELAGDSYEQYF TGCAGCCCAGCGGAGCTAGCGGGTGACTCCTACGAGCAGTACTTC
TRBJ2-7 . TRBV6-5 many CASSYTISYEQYF TGTGCCAGCAGTTACACAATTTCCTACGAGCAGTACTTC
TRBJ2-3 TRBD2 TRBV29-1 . CSVGVAGSTDTQYF TGCAGCGTTGGGGTAGCGGGAAGCACAGATACGCAGTATTTT